Following are 22 T cell receptor beta chains from one sample sequenced in a study of T cells expressing NK-cell markers. TCRdb derives one entry per CDR3 protein from the 5' RACE reads, leaving out DNA. The sample has 550,000 or so distinct CDR3 sequences; the top ten hold under 4.5%. The sequenced material came from blood T cells: a sorted CD56 or NKG2C T cell subset, CD4+ or CD8+ T cells, or bulk PBMC T cells (not recorded which). These receptors originate from a man in his late teens or twenties in good health.

The chain has TRBV7-7 and TRBJ2-2; TCRdb reports TRBD1, a call that lacks DNA to check it against. The CDR3 covers 14 residues. From germline, CDR1 is SSHAT and CDR2 FNYEAQ (reference sequence). CDR3 region: CASSLERVSGELFF. The variable domain in full, with the rest retrieved from reference TRBV7-7 and TRBJ2-2, is GAGVSQSPRYKVTKRGQDVTLRCDPISSHATLYWYQQALGQGPEFLTYFNYEAQPDKSGLPSDRFSAERPEGSISTLTIQRTEQRDSAMYRCASSLERVSGELFFGEGSRLTVL.

The rearrangement joins TRBV7-3 to TRBJ2-1. CDR1 SGHTA and CDR2 FQGTGA come from the germline V gene. The CDR3 is made up of 15 amino acids. CDR3 protein: CASSLTRTNYNEQFF. Filled out from reference TRBV7-3 and TRBJ2-1, the complete variable domain reads GAGVSQTPSNKVTEKGKYVELRCDPISGHTALYWYRQSLGQGPEFLIYFQGTGAADDSGLPNDRFFAVRPEGSVSTLKIQRTERGDSAVYLCASSLTRTNYNEQFFGPGTRLTVL.

The rearrangement links TRBV6-5 to TRBJ1-5. This CDR3 spans 16 amino acids. From germline, CDR1 is MNHEY and CDR2 SVGAGI. The CDR3 region is CASSYQKPPSNQPQHF.

The J gene is TRBJ2-4, the V gene TRBV6-5. The CDR3 has 16 residues. Germline V gene sequence: CDR1 MNHEY, CDR2 SVGAGI. The chain's CDR3 is CASSYSRRVAKNIQYF.

This chain links TRBV7-9 with TRBJ1-1. From germline, CDR1 is SEHNR and CDR2 FQNEAQ (reference sequence). CDR3 size: 12 residues. This chain's CDR3 is CASSTMDTEAFF.

The gene calls are TRBV14 and TRBJ2-4; checking the TCRdb D call of TRBD2 is not possible without DNA. CDR1 is SGHDN, CDR2 FVKESK, per germline. This CDR3 region has 20 residues. The CDR3 spells CASSQARGTSGSLAKNIQYF.

The V gene is TRBV20-1, the J gene TRBJ2-1. Per the germline V gene, CDR1 is DFQATT and CDR2 is SNEGSKA (reference sequence). This CDR3 spans 16 amino acids. The CDR3 region is CSALDMTSGAYNEQFF.

V and J are TRBV12-3 or TRBV12-4 and TRBJ1-6. This CDR3 has 14 amino acids. This chain's CDR3 is CASSLGRVRSPLHF.

The gene calls are TRBV29-1 and TRBJ2-5; TCRdb selects TRBD1, and the lack of DNA leaves this call unchecked. Per germline, CDR1 SQVTM and CDR2 ANQGSEA. This CDR3 is built from 13 residues. The CDR3 is CSVEDSGVETQYF.

This sequence joins TRBV15 and TRBJ2-7; the TCRdb D gene call, TRBD2, has no DNA to confirm it. This CDR3 region has 14 residues. The V gene's germline CDR1 is LNHNV and CDR2 YYDKDF (reference sequence). The CDR3 sequence: CATSMGGGSYEQYF.

The chain links TRBV20-1 to TRBJ2-5; TCRdb indicates TRBD1, and absent DNA this call remains unverified. The CDR3 runs 14 residues. Germline V gene lookup returns CDR1 DFQATT and CDR2 SNEGSKA (reference sequence). The CDR3 spells CSAHPSGQGETQYF.

The V call is TRBV28, the J call TRBJ2-1. Germline V lookup: CDR1 MDHEN, CDR2 SYDVKM. This CDR3 comprises 14 residues. CDR3 amino acids: CASSFDHKYNEQFF.

The chain uses TRBV7-9 and TRBJ2-1; no DNA is available, so the TRBD1 call from TCRdb remains unchecked. CDR3 length: 17 amino acids. Per germline, CDR1 SEHNR and CDR2 FQNEAQ (reference sequence). The CDR3 spells CASSRTGGLSSYNEQFF.

The J gene is TRBJ1-4, the V gene TRBV5-1; TCRdb gives TRBD1 as the D gene, but with no DNA this cannot be confirmed. The CDR3 is 16 amino acids. Germline V gene sequence: CDR1 SGHRS, CDR2 YFSETQ. CDR3 sequence: CASSLAPGGGGEKLFF.

The rearrangement joins TRBV6-5 to TRBJ2-2. The CDR3 is 15 residues long. CDR1 and CDR2 (germline): MNHEY, SVGAGI. CDR3: CASSYSSETTGELFF.

The rearrangement joins TRBV7-9 to TRBJ2-7; TCRdb's assignment of TRBD2 cannot be checked, as there is no DNA. Germline V gene data show CDR1 as SEHNR and CDR2 as FQNEAQ (reference sequence). This CDR3 contains 12 residues. The CDR3 protein is CASSPSGVRQYF. Based on the CDR3 plus reference TRBV7-9 and TRBJ2-7, the full variable domain is DTGVSQNPRHKITKRGQNVTFRCDPISEHNRLYWYRQTLGQGPEFLTYFQNEAQLEKSRLLSDRFSAERPKGSFSTLEIQRTEQGDSAMYLCASSPSGVRQYFGPGTRLTVT.

The V call is TRBV24-1, the J call TRBJ2-1; absent DNA, TCRdb's TRBD2 call cannot be checked. Germline V lookup: CDR1 KGHDR, CDR2 SFDVKD. CDR3 length: 19 residues. This CDR3 is CATSDPAAVPASGGHEQFF.

This chain connects TRBV12-3 or TRBV12-4 to TRBJ2-2; TCRdb designates TRBD2, a call that cannot be tested without DNA. The CDR3 contains 17 residues. The CDR3 sequence: CASSPSASGRAWVELFF.

This chain connects TRBV20-1 to TRBJ1-5; TCRdb gives TRBD1 as the D gene, but with no DNA this cannot be confirmed. CDR3 length: 16 amino acids. Germline V gene data show CDR1 as DFQATT and CDR2 as SNEGSKA (reference sequence). The CDR3 sequence is CSARSNPGQPNQPQHF.

The chain couples TRBV7-2 to TRBJ2-5; lacking DNA, the TRBD2 call made by TCRdb goes unchecked. Looked up from germline, CDR1 is SGHTA and CDR2 is FQGNSA. The CDR3 runs to 14 residues. The chain's CDR3 is CASSETRGGETQYF.

The rearrangement uses TRBV30 and TRBJ2-7; without DNA, the TCRdb call of TRBD2 cannot be checked. The CDR3 totals 14 residues. Germline V gene lookup returns CDR1 GTSNPN and CDR2 SVGIG (reference sequence). The CDR3 is CAWRDPLDFYEQYF.

J is TRBJ2-5 and V is TRBV7-2; lacking DNA, the TRBD2 call made by TCRdb goes unchecked. This CDR3 is built from 15 residues. In germline, CDR1 is SGHTA, CDR2 FQGNSA. The CDR3 here is CASSLTSTSQETQYF.